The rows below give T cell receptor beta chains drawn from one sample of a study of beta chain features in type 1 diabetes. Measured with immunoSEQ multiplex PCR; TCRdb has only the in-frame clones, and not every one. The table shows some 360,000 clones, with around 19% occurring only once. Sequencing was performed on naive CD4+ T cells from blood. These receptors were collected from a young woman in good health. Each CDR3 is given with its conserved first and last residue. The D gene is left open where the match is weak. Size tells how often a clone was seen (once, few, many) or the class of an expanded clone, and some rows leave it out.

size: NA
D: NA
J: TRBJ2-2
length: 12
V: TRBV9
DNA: TGTGCCAGCAGCGTGGCTACCGGGGAGCTGTTTTTT
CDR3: CASSVATGELFF

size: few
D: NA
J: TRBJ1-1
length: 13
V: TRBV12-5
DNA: TGTGCTAGTGGTTTTGGAGGTAACACTGAAGCTTTCTTT
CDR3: CASGFGGNTEAFF

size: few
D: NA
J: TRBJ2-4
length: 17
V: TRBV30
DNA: TGTGCCTGGAGTGAGCGGCCCTTGATGGGGGCCAAAAACATTCAGTACTTC
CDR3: CAWSERPLMGAKNIQYF

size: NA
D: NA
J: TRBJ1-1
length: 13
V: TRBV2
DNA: TGTGCCAGCATATTGACAGGCAACACTGAAGCTTTCTTT
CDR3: CASILTGNTEAFF

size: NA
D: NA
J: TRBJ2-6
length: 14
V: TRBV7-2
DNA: TGTGCCAGCAGCTTCTACTCTGGGGCCAACGTCCTGACTTTC
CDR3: CASSFYSGANVLTF

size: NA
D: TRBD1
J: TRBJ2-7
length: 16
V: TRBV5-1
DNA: TGCGCCAGCAGCTCCCTACCTGGACAGGGGGACTACGAGCAGTACTTC
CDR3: CASSSLPGQGDYEQYF

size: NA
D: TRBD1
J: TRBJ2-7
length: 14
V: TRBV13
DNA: TGTGCCAGCAGCCGGGGACAGAAGTTCTACGAGCAGTACTTC
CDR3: CASSRGQKFYEQYF

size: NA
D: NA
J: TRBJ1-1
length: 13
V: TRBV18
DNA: TGTGCCAGCTCTGGAGGGTTGGACACTGAAGCTTTCTTT
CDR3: CASSGGLDTEAFF

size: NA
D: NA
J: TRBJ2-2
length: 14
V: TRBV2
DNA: TGTGCCAGTGGCCGCAGGGGGGACACCGGGGAGCTGTTTTTT
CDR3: CASGRRGDTGELFF

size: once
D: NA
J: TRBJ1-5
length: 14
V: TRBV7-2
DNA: TGTGCCAGCAGCTACAAGTATAGCAATCAGCCCCAGCATTTT
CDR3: CASSYKYSNQPQHF

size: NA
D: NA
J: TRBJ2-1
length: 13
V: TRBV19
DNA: TGTGCCAGTAGAACCCAGCGGAACAATGAGCAGTTCTTC
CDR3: CASRTQRNNEQFF

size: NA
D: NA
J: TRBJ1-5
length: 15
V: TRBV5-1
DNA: TGCGCCAGCAGCCCGGCAGGTTATAGCAATCAGCCCCAGCATTTT
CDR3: CASSPAGYSNQPQHF

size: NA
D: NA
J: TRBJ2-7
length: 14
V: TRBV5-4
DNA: TGTGCCAGCAGCCCCGGTGGAGAGAGCTACGAGCAGTACTTC
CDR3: CASSPGGESYEQYF

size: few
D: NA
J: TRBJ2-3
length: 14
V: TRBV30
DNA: TGTGCCTCCATTCCGGAGGATGGCACAGATACGCAGTATTTT
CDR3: CASIPEDGTDTQYF

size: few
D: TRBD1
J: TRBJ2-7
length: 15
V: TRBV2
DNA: TGTGCCAGCAAGAGCAACAGGGGCCCCCTCTACGAGCAGTACTTC
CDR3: CASKSNRGPLYEQYF

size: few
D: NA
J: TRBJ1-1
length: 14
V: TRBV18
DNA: TGTGCCAGCTCACCCACAGGGTTGAACACTGAAGCTTTCTTT
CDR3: CASSPTGLNTEAFF

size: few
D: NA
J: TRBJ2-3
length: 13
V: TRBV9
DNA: TGTGCCAGCAGCGTAAATAGCATAGATACGCAGTATTTT
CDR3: CASSVNSIDTQYF

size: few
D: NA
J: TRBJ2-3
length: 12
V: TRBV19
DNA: TGTGCCAGTAGTATTCGGGGGGATACGCAGTATTTT
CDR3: CASSIRGDTQYF

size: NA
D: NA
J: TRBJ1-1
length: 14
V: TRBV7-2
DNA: TGTGCCAGCAGCTCTGACAGGTCGAACACTGAAGCTTTCTTT
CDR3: CASSSDRSNTEAFF

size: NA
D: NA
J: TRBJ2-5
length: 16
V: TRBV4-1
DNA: TGCGCCAGCAGCCAAGACGGCCGCGCGGGCCAAGAGACCCAGTACTTC
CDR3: CASSQDGRAGQETQYF

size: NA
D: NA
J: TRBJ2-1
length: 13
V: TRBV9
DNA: TGTGCCAGCAGCGAATATTCCTACAATGAGCAGTTCTTC
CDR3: CASSEYSYNEQFF

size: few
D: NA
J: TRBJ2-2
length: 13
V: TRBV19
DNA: TGTGCCAGTAGTGACAGTTGGACCGGGGAGCTGTTTTTT
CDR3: CASSDSWTGELFF

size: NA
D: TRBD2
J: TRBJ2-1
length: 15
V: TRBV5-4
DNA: TGTGCCAGCAGCCGTGAGCGGGAGGGCCCACGGGAGCAGTTCTTC
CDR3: CASSREREGPREQFF

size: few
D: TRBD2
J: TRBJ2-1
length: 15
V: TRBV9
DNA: TGTGCCAGCAGCGTACGAGCGGGGGGTTACAATGAGCAGTTCTTC
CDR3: CASSVRAGGYNEQFF

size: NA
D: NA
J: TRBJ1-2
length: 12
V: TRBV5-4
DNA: TGTGCCAGCAGCCCCGACAGCTATGGCTACACCTTC
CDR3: CASSPDSYGYTF

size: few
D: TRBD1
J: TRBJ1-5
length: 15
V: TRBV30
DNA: TGTGCCTGGAATAAGGGACAGTATAGCAATCAGCCCCAGCATTTT
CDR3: CAWNKGQYSNQPQHF

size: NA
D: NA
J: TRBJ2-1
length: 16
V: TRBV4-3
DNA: TGCGCCAGCAGCCAAGGGTACAGGGACAACTACAATGAGCAGTTCTTC
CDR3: CASSQGYRDNYNEQFF

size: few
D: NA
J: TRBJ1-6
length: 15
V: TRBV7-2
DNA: TGTGCCAGCAGCTTAGCGTCGGGGAGTAATTCACCCCTCCACTTT
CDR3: CASSLASGSNSPLHF

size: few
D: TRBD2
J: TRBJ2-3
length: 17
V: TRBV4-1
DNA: TGCGCCAGCAGCCAACCAACTAGCGGCAAAAGCACAGATACGCAGTATTTT
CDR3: CASSQPTSGKSTDTQYF

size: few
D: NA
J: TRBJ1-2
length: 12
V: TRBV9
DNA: TGTGCCAGCAGCGGAGCGGTCTATGGCTACACCTTC
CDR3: CASSGAVYGYTF

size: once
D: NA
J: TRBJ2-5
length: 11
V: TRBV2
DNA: TGTGCCAGCAGATCGGAGGAGACCCAGTACTTC
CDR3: CASRSEETQYF

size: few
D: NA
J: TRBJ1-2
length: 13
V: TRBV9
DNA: TGTGCCAGCAGCGTCTTCAGGGGCTATGGCTACACCTTC
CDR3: CASSVFRGYGYTF

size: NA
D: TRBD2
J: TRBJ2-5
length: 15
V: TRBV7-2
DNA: TGTGCCAGCAGCTTAACCTTAGCGGGAAGGGAGACCCAGTACTTC
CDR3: CASSLTLAGRETQYF

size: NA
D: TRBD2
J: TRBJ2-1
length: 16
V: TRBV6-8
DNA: TGTGCCAGCAGTTCAGGACTAGCGGGAGTAGAGAATGAGCAGTTCTTC
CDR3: CASSSGLAGVENEQFF

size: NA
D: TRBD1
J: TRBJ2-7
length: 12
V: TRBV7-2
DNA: TGTGCCAGCAGCTTTGGACAGGGCGAGCAGTACTTC
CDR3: CASSFGQGEQYF

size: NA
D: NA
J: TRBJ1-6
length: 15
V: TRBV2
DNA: TGTGCCAGCAGTATGGACGGCAGGGGACAATCACCCCTCCACTTT
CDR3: CASSMDGRGQSPLHF

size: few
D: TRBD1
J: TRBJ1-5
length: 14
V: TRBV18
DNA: TGTGCCAGCTCACCGGACAGGGAGTATCAGCCCCAGCATTTT
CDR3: CASSPDREYQPQHF

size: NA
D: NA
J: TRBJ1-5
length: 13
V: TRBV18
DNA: TGTGCCAGCTCACCCGGGGAGAATCAGCCCCAGCATTTT
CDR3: CASSPGENQPQHF

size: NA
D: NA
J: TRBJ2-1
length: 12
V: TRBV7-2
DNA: TGTGCCAGCAGCCCTCGCGGGTGGGAGCAGTTCTTC
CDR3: CASSPRGWEQFF

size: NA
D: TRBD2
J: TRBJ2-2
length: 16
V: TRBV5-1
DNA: TGCGCCAGCAGCTTAGTCCCGGGACTAAACACCGGGGAGCTGTTTTTT
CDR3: CASSLVPGLNTGELFF

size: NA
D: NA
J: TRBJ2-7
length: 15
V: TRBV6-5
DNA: TGTGCCAGCAGTTACTCCGTCAATCAGGTCTACGAGCAGTACTTC
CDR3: CASSYSVNQVYEQYF

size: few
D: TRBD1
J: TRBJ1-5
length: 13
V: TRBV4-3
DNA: TGCGCCAGCAGCCCGGGACAGTATCAGCCCCAGCATTTT
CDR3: CASSPGQYQPQHF

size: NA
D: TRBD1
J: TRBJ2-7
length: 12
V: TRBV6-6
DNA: TGTGCCAGCAGTGGACAGGGTTACGAGCAGTACTTC
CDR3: CASSGQGYEQYF

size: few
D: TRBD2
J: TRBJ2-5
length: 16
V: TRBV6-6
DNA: TGTGCCAGCAGTTACCGTACTAGCGGGAGGGGGGAGACCCAGTACTTC
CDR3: CASSYRTSGRGETQYF

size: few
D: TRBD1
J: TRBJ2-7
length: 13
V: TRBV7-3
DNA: TGTGCCAGCAGCAGGACAGGGGACCACGAGCAGTACTTC
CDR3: CASSRTGDHEQYF

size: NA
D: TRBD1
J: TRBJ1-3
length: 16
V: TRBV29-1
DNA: TGCAGCGTTGCGGGGACAGCGTCGATCTCTGGAAACACCATATATTTT
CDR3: CSVAGTASISGNTIYF

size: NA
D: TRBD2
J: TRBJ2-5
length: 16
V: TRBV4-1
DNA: TGCGCCAGCAGCCAAGGACAAGCGGGGGGGCCAGAGACCCAGTACTTC
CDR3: CASSQGQAGGPETQYF

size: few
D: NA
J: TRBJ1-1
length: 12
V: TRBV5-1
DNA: TGCGCCAGCAGCTTGTCACAGGGCGCCGCTTTCTTT
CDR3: CASSLSQGAAFF

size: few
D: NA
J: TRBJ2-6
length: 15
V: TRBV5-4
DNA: TGTGCCAGCAGCTTGAGGGGCGGCTGGGCCAACGTCCTGACTTTC
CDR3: CASSLRGGWANVLTF

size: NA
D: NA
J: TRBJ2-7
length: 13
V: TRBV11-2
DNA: TGTGCCAGCAGCTTTCGAGGGAGCGGGTCGCAGTACTTC
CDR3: CASSFRGSGSQYF

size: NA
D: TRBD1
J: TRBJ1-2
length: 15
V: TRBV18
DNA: TGTGCCAGCTCGCCCGACAGGGACAGTAAGCTTGGCTACACCTTC
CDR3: CASSPDRDSKLGYTF

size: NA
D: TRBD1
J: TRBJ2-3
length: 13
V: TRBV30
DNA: TGTGCCTGGGGGACAGGGCTGACAGATACGCAGTATTTT
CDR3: CAWGTGLTDTQYF

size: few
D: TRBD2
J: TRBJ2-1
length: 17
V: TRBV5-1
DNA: TGCGCCAGCAGCTTGGTTCAGGGCGGGAGGGATGACAATGAGCAGTTCTTC
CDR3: CASSLVQGGRDDNEQFF

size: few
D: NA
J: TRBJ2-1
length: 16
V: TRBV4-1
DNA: TGCGCCAGCAGCCAACCTAGCCGTAGCTCCTACAATGAGCAGTTCTTC
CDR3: CASSQPSRSSYNEQFF

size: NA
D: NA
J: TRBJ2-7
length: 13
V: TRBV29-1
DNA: TGCAGCGTCAGGCAGGGATCGAGCTACGAGCAGTACTTC
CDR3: CSVRQGSSYEQYF